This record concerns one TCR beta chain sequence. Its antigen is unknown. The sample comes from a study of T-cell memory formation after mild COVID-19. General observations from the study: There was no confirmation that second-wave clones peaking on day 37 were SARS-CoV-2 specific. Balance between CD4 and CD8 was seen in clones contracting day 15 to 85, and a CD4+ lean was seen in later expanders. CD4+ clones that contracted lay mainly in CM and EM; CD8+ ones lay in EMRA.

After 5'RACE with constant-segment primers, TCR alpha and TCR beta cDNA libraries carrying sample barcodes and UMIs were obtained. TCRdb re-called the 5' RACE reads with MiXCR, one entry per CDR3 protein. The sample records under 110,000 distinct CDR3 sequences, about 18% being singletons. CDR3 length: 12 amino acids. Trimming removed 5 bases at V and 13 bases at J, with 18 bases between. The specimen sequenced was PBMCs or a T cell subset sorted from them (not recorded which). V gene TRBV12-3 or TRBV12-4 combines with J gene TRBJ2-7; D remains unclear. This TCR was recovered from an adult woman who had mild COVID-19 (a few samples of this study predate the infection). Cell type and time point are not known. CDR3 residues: CASSPALWQPYF. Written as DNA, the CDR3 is TGTGCCAGCAGTCCGGCCCTATGGCAGCCCTACTTC.